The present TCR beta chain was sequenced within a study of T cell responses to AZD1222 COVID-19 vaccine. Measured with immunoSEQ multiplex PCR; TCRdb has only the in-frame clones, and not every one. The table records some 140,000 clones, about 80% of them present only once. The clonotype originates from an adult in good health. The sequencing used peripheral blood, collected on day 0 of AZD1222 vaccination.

DNA for the CDR3: TGCGCCAGCAACCGGGGAGGGGCAGATAATTCACCCCTCCACTTT. Translated: CASNRGGADNSPLHF. The V call is TRBV5-1, the J call TRBJ1-6, with D possibly being TRBD1 (5 bases). CDR1 SGHRS and CDR2 YFSETQ come from the germline V gene. This CDR3 has 15 residues. Trimming pared 6 bases from V and 5 bases from J, leaving 15 bases between.